The 9 T cell receptor beta chains below come from one sample, sequenced in a study of breast tumors, draining lymph nodes, adjacent tissues. MiXCR, run by TCRdb on the multiplex PCR reads, gives a single entry per CDR3 protein. This repertoire shows about 300,000 distinct CDR3 sequences, roughly 30% found once; its top ten account for more than 1%. Breast cancer patients provided tissue from their axillary draining lymph nodes. The sequencing input was axillary lymph node tissue. The receptors were gathered from a female donor with breast cancer. Some clones in this sample may be carry-over from other donors' samples.

The chain combines TRBV18 with TRBJ1-2, with D hard to call. Germline CDR1 is KGHSH and CDR2 is LQKENI. The CDR3 runs 12 residues. V lost 2 bases and J 8 bases, leaving 9 bases between the germline ends. CDR3 amino acids: CASSPKSRGYTF. The CDR3 bases are TGTGCCAGCTCACCAAAGTCCCGGGGCTACACCTTC.

This clonotype occurred many times. This CDR3 reads CSVAMLAGGETQYF. CDR3 DNA: TGCAGCGTTGCTATGTTGGCAGGGGGGGAGACCCAGTACTTC. This chain links TRBV29-1 with TRBJ2-5; a weak D match, TRBD1 (7 bases). The V gene lost 4 bases and the J gene lost 5 bases, with 17 bases spanning the gap. Germline CDR1 is SQVTM and CDR2 is ANQGSEA. The CDR3 extends over 14 amino acids.

In this sample, this clonotype turned up many times. This rearrangement joins TRBV30 to TRBJ1-6; unclear D gene. V was cut by 3 bases and J by 7 bases, with 10 bases left in between. Germline loops: CDR1 GTSNPN, CDR2 SVGIG (reference sequence). This CDR3 is built from 13 residues. The CDR3 here is CAWRDHGNSPLHF. The CDR3 nucleotides are TGTGCCTGGAGAGACCACGGGAATTCACCCCTCCACTTT. Variable domain in full (rest from reference TRBV30 and TRBJ1-6): SQTIHQWPATLVQPVGSPLSLECTVEGTSNPNLYWYRQAAGRGLQLLFYSVGIGQISSEVPQNLSASRPQDRQFILSSKKLLLSDSGFYLCAWRDHGNSPLHFGNGTRLTVT.

V is TRBV11-2 and J is TRBJ1-6; 7 nucleotides agree with TRBD1. The trim removed 3 bases at V and 9 bases at J, leaving 5 bases unmatched. The CDR3 totals 14 residues. CDR1 and CDR2 (germline): SGHAT, FQNNGV. The CDR3 nucleotides are TGTGCCAGCAGCTTTACAGGGGTAACTTCACCCCTCCACTTT. Its protein product is CASSFTGVTSPLHF.

This chain uses TRBV3-1 with TRBJ1-4; TRBD1 matches 7 bases. The CDR3 has 15 residues. The ends lost 4 bases at V and 4 bases at J; junction bases unmatched: 6. Germline-derived CDR1 and CDR2 are LGHDT and YNNKEL (reference sequence). CDR3 in amino acids: CASSPSRDSNEKLFF. The CDR3 coding sequence is TGTGCCAGCAGCCCTTCCCGGGACAGTAATGAAAAACTGTTTTTT.

This clonotype was seen once. This chain joins TRBV7-9 and TRBJ2-6, with D unclear. The CDR3 extends over 13 amino acids. From germline, CDR1 is SEHNR and CDR2 FQNEAQ (reference sequence). The germline V and J ends were trimmed by 4 bases and 6 bases, with 7 bases remaining between them. The CDR3: CASSSAQANVLTF. CDR3 nucleotides: TGTGCCAGCAGCTCGGCCCAGGCCAACGTCCTGACTTTC.

Many counts were recorded for this clonotype. J is TRBJ1-2 and V is TRBV12-3 or TRBV12-4; D remains ambiguous. The CDR3 length is 10 residues. With 11 bases removed from V and 8 bases from J, the gap between germline ends came to 12 bases. CDR3 nucleotide sequence: TGTGCCTCTACTGCAGGAGGCTACACCTTC. Residues: CASTAGGYTF.

In this sample, this clonotype turned up many times. This rearrangement joins TRBV19 to TRBJ1-5; the D gene is possibly TRBD1 (6 bases). The CDR3 spans 14 residues. V was shortened by 5 bases and J by 4 bases, with 12 bases between the two germline ends. The germline V gene encodes CDR1 LNHDA and CDR2 SQIVND (reference sequence). CDR3 region: CASSAGQTNQPQHF. CDR3 DNA sequence: TGTGCCAGTAGTGCAGGACAGACGAATCAGCCCCAGCATTTT.

In its sample, this clonotype was seen a few times. The gene calls are TRBV7-8 and TRBJ1-2; D is unresolved. The V gene's germline CDR1 is SGHVS and CDR2 FQNEAQ. The V end lost 2 bases, the J end lost 3 bases, and 10 bases lay between the germline ends. The CDR3 spans 14 residues. The CDR3 nucleotides are TGTGCCAGCAGCTTAATATCTAGGGACTATGGCTACACCTTC. Encoded protein: CASSLISRDYGYTF.